The T cell receptor beta chain described here comes from a study of blood T cell repertoires in COVID-19 (TCRdb year 2020). Broadly, across the study: Samples covering the acute and convalescent phases of COVID-19 were provided by collaborators in the United States, Italy and Spain. Subjects who had been exposed to COVID-19, were actively infected with it, or had recovered from it provided the deeply sampled blood TCRbeta repertoires that made up the dataset. The prospective study material was composed of cDNA or gDNA derived from T cells, B-cell-depleted T cells, or PBMCs. The repertoires were released in a freely available public database intended as a resource for research on the immune response to SARS-CoV-2. Nearly every sample came with metadata listing a de-identified subject ID, COVID-19 status, age in years and sex. Samples came from the ongoing ImmuneRACE study (first 160 participants) plus 1,254 subjects from 6 global collaborators. Where available, HLA class I and class II types were taken from metadata supplied by the sample provider and were not determined by assay-based typing.

TCRbeta CDR3 regions were amplified from genomic DNA by means of the immunoSEQ Assay, a bias-controlled multiplex PCR. Turning to the authors' computational methods: The number of nucleated cells in each sample was estimated from the amplification of reference gene primers within the assay. To quantify the absolute abundance of each unique TCRbeta CDR3 rearrangement, sequence reads were collapsed and filtered. For each sample, productive Simpson clonality was calculated as the square root of Simpson's diversity index across productive rearrangements. TCRdb took this table from immuneACCESS and kept in-frame rearrangements with V and J called. Such tables lack part of the clones; where checked against another copy, unresolved V genes explain under half of the gap, and the rest is unexplained. D and trimming were read from the DNA, whereas the V and J calls and clone size are those reported in that table. The table for this sample lists about 220,000 clones; 80% to 90% of them were counted only once. Clones ranked in the top ten supply 8.2% of the sample.

CDR1 and CDR2 are read off the germline V gene (reference sequence) as LNHNV and YYDKDF. Germline trimming: 5 bases from V, 6 bases from J; junction bases outside gene matches: 7. The CDR3 measures 15 amino acids from cysteine to phenylalanine. Of the read, only the CDR3 DNA is kept; its 45 bases are in frame from base 1. Study-wide findings and limitations: The quantity of clinical and demographic metadata differed by source and by participant and was supplied without curation.

Worth noting for this clone: The specificity of this receptor is unknown. Base-call qualities are not available, and no considerably larger clone is one nucleotide away.

Collaborating institutions collected whole blood in K2EDTA tubes following their own protocols. For TCRbeta analysis, collaborators shipped samples in one of three forms: frozen whole blood, isolated PBMCs, or DNA extracted from either of those sample types. Sequenced: peripheral blood. Here the chain combines TRBV15 and TRBJ1-6; the central 7 bases match TRBD1. This sequence was found in a woman between 50 and 59 years old with acute or convalescent COVID-19. The CDR3 region reads CATSSSQGGNSPLHF. The nucleotides read TGTGCCACCAGCTCCTCCCAGGGGGGTAATTCACCCCTCCACTTT. With the portions outside the CDR3 filled from the reference TRBV15 and TRBJ1-6 genes, the complete variable region becomes DAMVIQNPRYQVTQFGKPVTLSCSQTLNHNVMYWYQQKSSQAPKLLFHYYDKDFNNEADTPDNFQSRRPNTSFCFLDIRSPGLGDTAMYLCATSSSQGGNSPLHFGNGTRLTVT.